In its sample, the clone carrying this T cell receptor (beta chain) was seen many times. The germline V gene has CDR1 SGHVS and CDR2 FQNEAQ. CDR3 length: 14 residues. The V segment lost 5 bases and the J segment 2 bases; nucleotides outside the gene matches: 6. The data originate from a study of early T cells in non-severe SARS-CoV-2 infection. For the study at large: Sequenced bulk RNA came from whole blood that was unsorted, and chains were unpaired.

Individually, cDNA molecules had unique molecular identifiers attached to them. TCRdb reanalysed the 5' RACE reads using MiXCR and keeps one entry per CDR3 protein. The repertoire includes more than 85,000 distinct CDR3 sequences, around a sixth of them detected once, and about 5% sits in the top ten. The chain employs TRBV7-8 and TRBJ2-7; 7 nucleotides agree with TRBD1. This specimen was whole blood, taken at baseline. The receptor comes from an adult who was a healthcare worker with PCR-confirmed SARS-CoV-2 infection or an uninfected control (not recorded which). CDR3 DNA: TGTGCCAGCAGCCCTCAAACAGGGGCCTACGAGCAGTACTTC. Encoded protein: CASSPQTGAYEQYF.